This T cell receptor (beta chain) was recovered during a study of siplizumab effects on memory and regulatory T cells. The CDR3 sequence is 14 residues long. Trimming cost V 1 base and J 3 bases, with 10 bases left between them. Germline V CDR1 and CDR2: SEHNR, FQNEAQ (reference sequence). Sequenced by immunoSEQ multiplex PCR; TCRdb stores in-frame clones only, minus some. The sample consists of more than 60,000 clones, about 92% of them appearing once. This clonotype was sampled from a human donor in good health. The J gene is TRBJ2-7, the V gene TRBV7-9, with a possible D match to TRBD2 (6 bases). The sample comprised CD8+ T cells sorted from blood. The CDR3 nucleotides are TGTGCCAGCAGCTTAGAGGAGGGGTTCTACGAGCAGTACTTC. It is translated as CASSLEEGFYEQYF.